This is a list of T cell receptor beta chains from one sample in a study of cytomegalovirus exposure and HLA in healthy donors. The repertoire was sequenced with immunoSEQ multiplex PCR; TCRdb's copy has only in-frame clones and lacks some. The sample lists 200,000 or so clones; 76% were seen once. The sequencing sample was made of PBMCs. The source is a man between 18 and 29 years old in good health and CMV-seronegative. The CDR3 runs from the conserved cysteine through the conserved F or W. A D gene is named only where the DNA matches it firmly. The size field is filled for only some rows; it gives once, few, many or a size class.

D: .; V: TRBV10-3; size: .; length: 13; J: TRBJ1-2; CDR3: CAISESQGIGYTF; DNA: TGTGCCATCAGTGAGTCCCAGGGAATCGGCTACACCTTC
D: TRBD1; V: TRBV2; size: .; length: 17; J: TRBJ1-5; CDR3: CASSGPLDRGSNQPQHF; DNA: TGTGCCAGCAGTGGGCCATTAGACAGGGGGAGCAATCAGCCCCAGCATTTT
D: .; V: TRBV2; size: few; length: 14; J: TRBJ1-1; CDR3: CASSHGAGTSEAFF; DNA: TGTGCCAGCAGCCACGGAGCAGGGACTTCTGAAGCTTTCTTT
D: TRBD1; V: TRBV10-3; size: .; length: 15; J: TRBJ1-2; CDR3: CAISGRGQGPLGYTF; DNA: TGTGCCATCAGTGGACGGGGACAGGGGCCCCTTGGCTACACCTTC
D: .; V: TRBV19; size: once; length: 15; J: TRBJ2-2; CDR3: CASSELSGNTGELFF; DNA: TGTGCCAGTAGTGAATTGAGCGGTAACACCGGGGAGCTGTTTTTT
D: .; V: TRBV7-9; size: .; length: 12; J: TRBJ1-2; CDR3: CASSSGSGGYTF; DNA: TGTGCCAGCAGCTCGGGGTCGGGCGGCTACACCTTC
D: .; V: TRBV6-5; size: .; length: 12; J: TRBJ1-1; CDR3: CASRSGNTEAFF; DNA: TGTGCCAGCAGATCCGGGAACACTGAAGCTTTCTTT
D: TRBD2; V: TRBV9; size: .; length: 14; J: TRBJ2-3; CDR3: CASSTEGLADTQYF; DNA: TGTGCCAGCAGCACGGAGGGACTAGCAGATACGCAGTATTTT
D: .; V: TRBV19; size: .; length: 13; J: TRBJ2-7; CDR3: CASRGLWPDEQYF; DNA: TGTGCCAGTAGAGGACTTTGGCCCGACGAGCAGTACTTC
D: .; V: TRBV18; size: .; length: 15; J: TRBJ2-2; CDR3: CASSATEPNTGELFF; DNA: TGTGCCAGCTCCGCGACAGAACCGAACACCGGGGAGCTGTTTTTT
D: .; V: TRBV18; size: .; length: 17; J: TRBJ1-1; CDR3: CASSPPGAGRTNTEAFF; DNA: TGTGCCAGCTCACCCCCTGGGGCAGGCCGAACGAACACTGAAGCTTTCTTT
D: .; V: TRBV9; size: few; length: 13; J: TRBJ2-1; CDR3: CASSVVTASEQFF; DNA: TGTGCCAGCAGCGTAGTTACAGCCAGTGAGCAGTTCTTC
D: .; V: TRBV7-2; size: once; length: 15; J: TRBJ2-7; CDR3: CASSRRDGSSYEQYF; DNA: TGTGCCAGCAGCCGAAGGGACGGGAGCTCCTACGAGCAGTACTTC
D: .; V: TRBV9; size: .; length: 16; J: TRBJ1-5; CDR3: CASSAGGAASNQPQHF; DNA: TGTGCCAGCAGCGCCGGAGGGGCAGCTAGCAATCAGCCCCAGCATTTT
D: .; V: TRBV6-5; size: .; length: 13; J: TRBJ2-3; CDR3: CASSYTVSDTQYF; DNA: TGTGCCAGCAGTTACACTGTATCAGATACGCAGTATTTT
D: TRBD2; V: TRBV6-1; size: .; length: 18; J: TRBJ2-7; CDR3: CASSEPGLAGGSSYEQYF; DNA: TGTGCCAGCAGTGAGCCGGGACTAGCGGGAGGGAGCTCCTACGAGCAGTACTTC
D: TRBD2; V: TRBV28; size: .; length: 15; J: TRBJ2-1; CDR3: CASSLSHGLARGQFF; DNA: TGTGCCAGCAGTTTATCCCACGGACTAGCACGGGGGCAGTTCTTC
D: .; V: TRBV9; size: .; length: 13; J: TRBJ2-1; CDR3: CASSTDSHNEQFF; DNA: TGTGCCAGCAGTACAGACAGCCACAATGAGCAGTTCTTC
D: .; V: TRBV5-5; size: .; length: 15; J: TRBJ2-2; CDR3: CASSLVQAFTGELFF; DNA: TGTGCCAGCAGCTTGGTTCAGGCCTTCACCGGGGAGCTGTTTTTT
D: .; V: TRBV7-2; size: few; length: 14; J: TRBJ2-7; CDR3: CASSLGGTNYEQYF; DNA: TGTGCCAGCAGCTTAGGCGGGACGAACTACGAGCAGTACTTC
D: TRBD1; V: TRBV6-6; size: once; length: 14; J: TRBJ1-5; CDR3: CASSPDRDYQPQHF; DNA: TGTGCCAGCAGTCCCGACAGGGACTATCAGCCCCAGCATTTT
D: TRBD2; V: TRBV7-9; size: .; length: 12; J: TRBJ2-3; CDR3: CAGGVDTDTQYF; DNA: TGTGCCGGGGGGGTCGACACAGATACGCAGTATTTT
D: .; V: TRBV2; size: few; length: 15; J: TRBJ1-5; CDR3: CASSPPGPNTQPQHF; DNA: TGTGCCAGCAGTCCCCCAGGGCCGAATACTCAGCCCCAGCATTTT
D: .; V: TRBV6-5; size: few; length: 15; J: TRBJ1-2; CDR3: CASSYSSVFNYGYTF; DNA: TGTGCCAGCAGTTACTCGTCTGTCTTTAACTATGGCTACACCTTC
D: .; V: TRBV19; size: .; length: 17; J: TRBJ1-1; CDR3: CASSIGGSPWMNTEAFF; DNA: TGTGCCAGTAGTATAGGGGGCAGCCCCTGGATGAACACTGAAGCTTTCTTT
D: TRBD2; V: TRBV27; size: few; length: 16; J: TRBJ2-3; CDR3: CASRGPSGRGTDTQYF; DNA: TGTGCCAGCAGGGGACCTAGCGGGAGGGGGACAGATACGCAGTATTTT
D: .; V: TRBV2; size: .; length: 11; J: TRBJ2-1; CDR3: CASGLYNEQFF; DNA: TGTGCCAGCGGCCTCTACAATGAGCAGTTCTTC
D: .; V: TRBV5-1; size: .; length: 14; J: TRBJ1-3; CDR3: CASSLEPGANTIYF; DNA: TGCGCCAGCAGCTTGGAACCAGGGGCGAACACCATATATTTT
D: TRBD1; V: TRBV4-1; size: few; length: 16; J: TRBJ2-7; CDR3: CASSQGLETGIYEQYF; DNA: TGCGCCAGCAGCCAAGGGTTGGAGACAGGGATCTACGAGCAGTACTTC
D: .; V: TRBV30; size: .; length: 13; J: TRBJ1-1; CDR3: CAWRQVMNTEAFF; DNA: TGTGCCTGGCGACAGGTCATGAACACTGAAGCTTTCTTT
D: .; V: TRBV5-1; size: few; length: 14; J: TRBJ1-2; CDR3: CASSLVSGDYGYTF; DNA: TGCGCCAGCAGCTTGGTCTCAGGCGACTATGGCTACACCTTC
D: .; V: TRBV6-1; size: .; length: 15; J: TRBJ2-7; CDR3: CASSEVLNPSYEQYF; DNA: TGTGCCAGCAGTGAAGTGCTAAACCCTTCCTACGAGCAGTACTTC
D: .; V: TRBV10-2; size: .; length: 14; J: TRBJ2-7; CDR3: CASSEAGSVYEQYF; DNA: TGCGCCAGCAGTGAGGCAGGGTCGGTCTACGAGCAGTACTTC
D: TRBD1; V: TRBV5-6; size: .; length: 14; J: TRBJ2-7; CDR3: CASSLGTGGDEQYF; DNA: TGTGCCAGCAGCTTGGGGACAGGGGGCGACGAGCAGTACTTC
D: TRBD2; V: TRBV27; size: once; length: 14; J: TRBJ2-5; CDR3: CASSGGVSLETQYF; DNA: TGTGCCAGCAGCGGGGGGGTCTCTCTAGAGACCCAGTACTTC
D: .; V: TRBV15; size: .; length: 14; J: TRBJ2-7; CDR3: CATSRGSADYEQYF; DNA: TGTGCCACCAGCAGAGGGTCCGCAGACTACGAGCAGTACTTC
D: TRBD2; V: TRBV4-1; size: .; length: 15; J: TRBJ2-1; CDR3: CASSQFTGTRDEQFF; DNA: TGCGCCAGCAGCCAATTCACCGGGACTAGAGATGAGCAGTTCTTC
D: .; V: TRBV7-9; size: .; length: 16; J: TRBJ1-3; CDR3: CASRAEGHFSGNTIYF; DNA: TGTGCCAGCCGGGCCGAGGGACATTTTTCCGGAAACACCATATATTTT
D: .; V: TRBV30; size: few; length: 12; J: TRBJ2-1; CDR3: CAWSVPGREQFF; DNA: TGTGCCTGGAGTGTACCGGGGAGGGAGCAGTTCTTC
D: .; V: TRBV27; size: .; length: 14; J: TRBJ2-4; CDR3: CASSTRLAKNIQYF; DNA: TGTGCCAGCAGTACTAGATTAGCCAAAAACATTCAGTACTTC